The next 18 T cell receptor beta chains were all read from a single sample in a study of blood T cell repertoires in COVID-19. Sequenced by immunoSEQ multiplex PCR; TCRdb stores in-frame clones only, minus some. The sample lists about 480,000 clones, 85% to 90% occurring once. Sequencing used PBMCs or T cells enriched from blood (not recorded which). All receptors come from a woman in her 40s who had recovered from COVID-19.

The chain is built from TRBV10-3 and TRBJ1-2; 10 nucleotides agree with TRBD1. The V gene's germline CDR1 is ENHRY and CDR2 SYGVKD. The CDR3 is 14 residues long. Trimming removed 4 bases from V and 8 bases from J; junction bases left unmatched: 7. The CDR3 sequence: CAISGDRGARGYTF. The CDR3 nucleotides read TGTGCCATCAGTGGGGACAGGGGCGCAAGAGGCTACACCTTC.

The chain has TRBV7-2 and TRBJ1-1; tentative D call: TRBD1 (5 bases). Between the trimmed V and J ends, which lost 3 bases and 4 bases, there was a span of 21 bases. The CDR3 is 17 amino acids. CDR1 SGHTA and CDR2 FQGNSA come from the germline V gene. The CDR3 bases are TGTGCCAGCAGCTTCCGAGGACGGTCGCGGGGGGGCACTGAAGCTTTCTTT. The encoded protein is CASSFRGRSRGGTEAFF.

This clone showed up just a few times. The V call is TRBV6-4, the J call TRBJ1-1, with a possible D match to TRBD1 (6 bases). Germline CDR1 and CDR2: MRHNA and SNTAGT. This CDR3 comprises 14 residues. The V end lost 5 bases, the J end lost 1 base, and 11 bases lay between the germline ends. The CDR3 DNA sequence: TGTGCCAGCAGTCAGACAGGTACGAACACTGAAGCTTTCTTT. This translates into CASSQTGTNTEAFF.

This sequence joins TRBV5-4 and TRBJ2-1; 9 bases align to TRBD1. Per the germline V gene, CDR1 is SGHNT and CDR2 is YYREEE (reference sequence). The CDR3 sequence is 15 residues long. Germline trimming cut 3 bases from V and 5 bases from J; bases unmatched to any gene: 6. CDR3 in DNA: TGTGCCAGCAGCTGGACAGGGGTTACGGACAATGAGCAGTTCTTC. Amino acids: CASSWTGVTDNEQFF.

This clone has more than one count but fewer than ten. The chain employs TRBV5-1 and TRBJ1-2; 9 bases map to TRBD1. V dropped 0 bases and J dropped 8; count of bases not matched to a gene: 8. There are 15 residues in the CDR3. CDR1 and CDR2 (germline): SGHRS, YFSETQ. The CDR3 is CASSLGATGGLGYTF. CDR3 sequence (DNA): TGCGCCAGCAGCTTGGGGGCTACAGGGGGCTTAGGCTACACCTTC.

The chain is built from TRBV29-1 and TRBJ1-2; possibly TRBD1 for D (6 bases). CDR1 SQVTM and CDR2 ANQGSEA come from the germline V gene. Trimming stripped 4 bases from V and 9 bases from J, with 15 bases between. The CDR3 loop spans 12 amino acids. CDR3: CSVGAGVESYTF. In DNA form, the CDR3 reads TGCAGCGTTGGGGCAGGGGTGGAAAGCTACACCTTC.

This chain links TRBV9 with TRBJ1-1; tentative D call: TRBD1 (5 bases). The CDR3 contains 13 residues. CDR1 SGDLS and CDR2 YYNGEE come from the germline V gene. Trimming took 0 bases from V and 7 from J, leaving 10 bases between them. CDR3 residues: CASSVDPGGEAFF. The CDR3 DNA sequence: TGTGCCAGCAGCGTAGACCCCGGGGGTGAAGCTTTCTTT.

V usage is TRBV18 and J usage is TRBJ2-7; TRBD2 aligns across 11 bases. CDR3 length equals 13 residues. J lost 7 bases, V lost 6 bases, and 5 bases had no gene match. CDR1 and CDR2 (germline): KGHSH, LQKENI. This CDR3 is CASSTGTSGEQYF. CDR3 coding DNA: TGTGCCAGCTCGACCGGGACTAGCGGTGAGCAGTACTTC.

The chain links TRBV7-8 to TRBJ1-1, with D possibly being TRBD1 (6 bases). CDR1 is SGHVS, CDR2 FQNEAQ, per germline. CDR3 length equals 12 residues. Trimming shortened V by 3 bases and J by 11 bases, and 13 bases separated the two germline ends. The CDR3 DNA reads TGTGCCAGCAGCTTCAACAGGGTTGGCGCTTTCTTT. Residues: CASSFNRVGAFF.

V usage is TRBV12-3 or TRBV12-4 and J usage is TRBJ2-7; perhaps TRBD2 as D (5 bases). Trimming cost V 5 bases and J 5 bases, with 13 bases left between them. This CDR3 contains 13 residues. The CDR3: CASSKREYNEQYF. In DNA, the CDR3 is TGTGCCAGCAGTAAAAGGGAGTACAACGAGCAGTACTTC.

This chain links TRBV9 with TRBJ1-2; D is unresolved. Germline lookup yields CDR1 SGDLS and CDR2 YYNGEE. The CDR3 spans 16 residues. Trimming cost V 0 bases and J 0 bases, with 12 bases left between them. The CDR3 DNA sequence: TGTGCCAGCAGCGTAGGCCCCTCTAGGACTAACTATGGCTACACCTTC. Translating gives CASSVGPSRTNYGYTF. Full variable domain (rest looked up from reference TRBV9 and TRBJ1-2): DSGVTQTPKHLITATGQRVTLRCSPRSGDLSVYWYQQSLDQGLQFLIQYYNGEERAKGNILERFSAQQFPDLHSELNLSSLELGDSALYFCASSVGPSRTNYGYTFGSGTRLTVV.

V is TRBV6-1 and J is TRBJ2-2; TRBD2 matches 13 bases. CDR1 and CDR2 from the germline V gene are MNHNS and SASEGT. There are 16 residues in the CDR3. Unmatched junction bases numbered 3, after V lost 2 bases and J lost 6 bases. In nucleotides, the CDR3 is TGTGCCAGCAGTGAAACTAGCGGGAGGGCCGCCGGGGAGCTGTTTTTT. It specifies CASSETSGRAAGELFF.

CDR3 residues: CASSSRQGQGNNSPLHF. The DNA of the CDR3 is TGTGCCAGCAGTTCAAGACAGGGGCAGGGAAATAATTCACCCCTCCACTTT. The V gene is TRBV27, the J gene TRBJ1-6; TRBD1 matches at 8 bases. Germline lookup yields CDR1 MNHEY and CDR2 SMNVEV (reference sequence). Trimming removed 4 bases from V and 5 bases from J; junction bases left unmatched: 10. CDR3 length: 17 residues.

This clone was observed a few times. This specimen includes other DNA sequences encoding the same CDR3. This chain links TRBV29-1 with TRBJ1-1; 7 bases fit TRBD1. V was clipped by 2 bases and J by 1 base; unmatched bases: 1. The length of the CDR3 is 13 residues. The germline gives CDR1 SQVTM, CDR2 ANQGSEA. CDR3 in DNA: TGCAGCGTTGAAAGACAGGGGAACACTGAAGCTTTCTTT. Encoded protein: CSVERQGNTEAFF.

DNA for the CDR3: TGTGCCACCAGCGCAGAACCCTCCCGGGACGAGCAGTACTTC. This codes for CATSAEPSRDEQYF. The chain combines TRBV15 with TRBJ2-7; D is ambiguous. Trimming took 5 bases from V and 5 from J, leaving 16 bases between them. From germline, CDR1 is LNHNV and CDR2 YYDKDF (reference sequence). The CDR3 is made up of 14 amino acids. The variable domain in full, with the rest retrieved from reference TRBV15 and TRBJ2-7, is DAMVIQNPRYQVTQFGKPVTLSCSQTLNHNVMYWYQQKSSQAPKLLFHYYDKDFNNEADTPDNFQSRRPNTSFCFLDIRSPGLGDTAMYLCATSAEPSRDEQYFGPGTRLTVT.

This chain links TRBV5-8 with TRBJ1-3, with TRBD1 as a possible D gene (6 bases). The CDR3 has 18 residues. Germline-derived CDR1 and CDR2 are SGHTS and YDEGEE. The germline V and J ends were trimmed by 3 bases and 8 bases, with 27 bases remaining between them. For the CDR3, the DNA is TGTGCCAGCAGCTCGCCGGTGCGTTGGGTGGGGGCTTCAGACACCATATATTTT. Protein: CASSSPVRWVGASDTIYF.

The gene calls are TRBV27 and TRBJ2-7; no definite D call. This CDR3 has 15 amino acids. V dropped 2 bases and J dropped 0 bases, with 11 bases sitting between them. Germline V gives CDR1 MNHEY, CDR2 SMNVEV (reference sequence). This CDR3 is CASSLKQTSSYEQYF. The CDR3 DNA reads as TGTGCCAGCAGTTTAAAACAGACGAGCTCCTACGAGCAGTACTTC.

CDR3 bases: TGTGCCAGCCAACTTTATACAGGGGGCGGGACTGAAGCTTTCTTT. It yields the protein CASQLYTGGGTEAFF. V and J are TRBV7-9 and TRBJ1-1; 9 bases are shared with TRBD1. The length of the CDR3 is 15 residues. Germline V gives CDR1 SEHNR, CDR2 FQNEAQ (reference sequence). Unmatched junction bases numbered 12, after V lost 8 bases and J lost 5 bases.